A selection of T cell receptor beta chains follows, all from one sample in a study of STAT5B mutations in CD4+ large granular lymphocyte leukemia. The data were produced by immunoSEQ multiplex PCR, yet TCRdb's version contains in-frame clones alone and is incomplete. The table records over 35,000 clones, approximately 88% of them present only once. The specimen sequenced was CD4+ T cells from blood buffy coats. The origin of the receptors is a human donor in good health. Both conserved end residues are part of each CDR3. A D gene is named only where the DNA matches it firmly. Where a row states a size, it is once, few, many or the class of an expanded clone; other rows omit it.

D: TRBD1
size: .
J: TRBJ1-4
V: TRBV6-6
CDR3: CASSYGDRGSEKLFF
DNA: TGTGCCAGCAGTTACGGGGACAGGGGGAGTGAAAAACTGTTTTTT

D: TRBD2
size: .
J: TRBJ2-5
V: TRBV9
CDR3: CASSPSGGVQETQYF
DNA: TGTGCCAGCAGCCCTAGCGGGGGGGTCCAAGAGACCCAGTACTTC

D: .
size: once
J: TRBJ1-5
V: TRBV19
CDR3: CASSILGPARGHQPQHF
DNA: TGTGCCAGTAGTATCCTCGGGCCCGCTAGAGGTCATCAGCCCCAGCATTTT

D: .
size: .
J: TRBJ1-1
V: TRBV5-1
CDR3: CASSLQPTGGTEAFF
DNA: TGCGCCAGCAGCCTCCAACCGACAGGTGGGACTGAAGCTTTCTTT

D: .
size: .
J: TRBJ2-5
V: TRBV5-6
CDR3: CASRRTAQETQYF
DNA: TGTGCCAGCAGAAGGACAGCACAAGAGACCCAGTACTTC

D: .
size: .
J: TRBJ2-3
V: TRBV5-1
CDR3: CASSLRAVRGAFTDTQYF
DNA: TGCGCCAGCAGCTTGCGGGCCGTGAGGGGGGCCTTCACAGATACGCAGTATTTT

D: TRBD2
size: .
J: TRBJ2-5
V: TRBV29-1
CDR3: CSVRMGTSGEETQYF
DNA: TGCAGCGTACGTATGGGGACTAGCGGGGAGGAGACCCAGTACTTC

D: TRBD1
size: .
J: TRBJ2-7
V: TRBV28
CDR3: CASSLLRDRGHRRFSSYEQYF
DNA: TGTGCCAGCAGTTTATTGCGGGACAGGGGGCACCGGAGATTCAGCTCCTACGAGCAGTACTTC

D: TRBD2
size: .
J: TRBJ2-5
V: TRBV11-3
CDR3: CASSSGLAGRETQYF
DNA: TGTGCCAGCAGCTCAGGACTAGCGGGGAGGGAGACCCAGTACTTC

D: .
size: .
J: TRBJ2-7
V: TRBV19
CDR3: CASSRTPRLPSYEQYF
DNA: TGTGCCAGTAGTAGAACCCCCCGGCTGCCCTCCTACGAGCAGTACTTC

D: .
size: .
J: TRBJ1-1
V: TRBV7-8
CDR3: CASSLSGYREAAFF
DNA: TGTGCCAGCAGCTTATCCGGCTACAGGGAGGCTGCTTTCTTT

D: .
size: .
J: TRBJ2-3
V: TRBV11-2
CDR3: CASSLRSDTQYF
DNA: TGTGCCAGCAGCTTAAGGTCAGATACGCAGTATTTT

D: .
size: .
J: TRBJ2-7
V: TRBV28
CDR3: CASTYRVSSYEQYF
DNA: TGTGCCAGCACCTACAGGGTAAGCTCCTACGAGCAGTACTTC

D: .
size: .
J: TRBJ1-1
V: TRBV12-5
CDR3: CASASPIGTEAFF
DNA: TGTGCTAGTGCCTCACCAATTGGCACTGAAGCTTTCTTT

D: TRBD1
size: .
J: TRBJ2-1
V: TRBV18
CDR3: CASSPKTGNYNEQFF
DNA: TGTGCCAGCTCACCAAAGACAGGGAACTACAATGAGCAGTTCTTC

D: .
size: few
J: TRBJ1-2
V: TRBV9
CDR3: CASSVGDHSNYGYTF
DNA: TGTGCCAGCAGCGTAGGGGACCACTCTAACTATGGCTACACCTTC

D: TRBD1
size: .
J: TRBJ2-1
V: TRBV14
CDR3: CASSQQPGQRRNSNEQFF
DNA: TGTGCCAGCAGCCAACAACCGGGACAGCGACGTAATTCCAATGAGCAGTTCTTC

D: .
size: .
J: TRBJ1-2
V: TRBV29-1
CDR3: CSVEVDGYTF
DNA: TGCAGCGTTGAGGTGGATGGCTACACCTTC

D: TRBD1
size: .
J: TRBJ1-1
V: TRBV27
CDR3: CASSLRTGTPRRNTEAFF
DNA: TGTGCCAGCAGTTTACGGACAGGGACCCCGCGGAGGAACACTGAAGCTTTCTTT

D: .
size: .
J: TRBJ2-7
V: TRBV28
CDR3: CASSSVRHTGSYEQYF
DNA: TGTGCCAGCAGTTCAGTTAGACACACGGGCTCCTACGAGCAGTACTTC

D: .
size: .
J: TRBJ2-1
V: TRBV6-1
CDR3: CASTKQTASYNEQFF
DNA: TGTGCCAGCACGAAACAGACGGCCTCCTACAATGAGCAGTTCTTC

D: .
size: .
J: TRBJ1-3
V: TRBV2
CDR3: CASSGQPGNTIYF
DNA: TGTGCCAGCAGTGGACAGCCCGGAAACACCATATATTTT

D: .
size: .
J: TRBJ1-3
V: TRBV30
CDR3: CAWRAGSGNTIYF
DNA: TGTGCCTGGAGAGCGGGGTCCGGAAACACCATATATTTT

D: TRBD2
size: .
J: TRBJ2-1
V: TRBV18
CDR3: CASSPQAGGTYNEQFF
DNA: TGTGCCAGCTCACCCCAGGCGGGGGGAACCTACAATGAGCAGTTCTTC

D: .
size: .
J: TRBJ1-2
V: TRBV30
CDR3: CAWSGEGRRGGYTF
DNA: TGTGCCTGGAGTGGCGAGGGGCGGCGCGGGGGCTACACCTTC

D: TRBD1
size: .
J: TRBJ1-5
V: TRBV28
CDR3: CASSLGQGWQPQHF
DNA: TGTGCCAGCAGTTTGGGACAGGGATGGCAGCCCCAGCATTTT

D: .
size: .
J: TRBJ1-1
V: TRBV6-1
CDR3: CASTSLTVNTEAFF
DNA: TGTGCCAGCACCTCGCTCACAGTGAACACTGAAGCTTTCTTT

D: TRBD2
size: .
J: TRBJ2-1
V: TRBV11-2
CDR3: CASSPRTSGDEQFF
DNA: TGTGCCAGCAGCCCTCGGACTAGCGGGGATGAGCAGTTCTTC

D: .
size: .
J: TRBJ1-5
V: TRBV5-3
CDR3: CARSFPRGNQPQHF
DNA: TGTGCCAGAAGCTTTCCCCGGGGCAATCAGCCCCAGCATTTT

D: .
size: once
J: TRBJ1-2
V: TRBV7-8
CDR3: CASSFGQNYGYTF
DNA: TGTGCCAGCAGCTTCGGACAGAACTATGGCTACACCTTC

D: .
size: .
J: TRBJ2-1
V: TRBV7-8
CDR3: CASSLAAYEQFF
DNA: TGTGCCAGCAGCTTAGCCGCGTATGAGCAGTTCTTC

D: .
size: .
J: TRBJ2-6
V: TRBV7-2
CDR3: CASSLPRQASGANVLTF
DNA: TGTGCCAGCAGCTTACCCCGACAGGCCTCTGGGGCCAACGTCCTGACTTTC

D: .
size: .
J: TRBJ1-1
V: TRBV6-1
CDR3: CASSLEGTEAFF
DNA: TGTGCCAGCAGTTTAGAGGGCACTGAAGCTTTCTTT

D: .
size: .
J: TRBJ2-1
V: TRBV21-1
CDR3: CASSLGGVTGNEQFF
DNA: TGTGCCAGCAGCCTCGGGGGTGTTACTGGCAATGAGCAGTTCTTC

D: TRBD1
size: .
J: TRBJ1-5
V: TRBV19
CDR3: CASSAKQGIGNQPQHF
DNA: TGTGCCAGTAGTGCAAAACAGGGGATTGGCAATCAGCCCCAGCATTTT

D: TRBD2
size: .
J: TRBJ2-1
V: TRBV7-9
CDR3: CASSSLSGRSYNEQFF
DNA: TGTGCCAGCAGCTCCTTGAGCGGGAGGTCTTACAATGAGCAGTTCTTC

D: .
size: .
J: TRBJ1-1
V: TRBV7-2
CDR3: CASSLMQSGAGTEAFF
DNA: TGTGCCAGCAGCTTAATGCAATCGGGGGCAGGAACTGAAGCTTTCTTT

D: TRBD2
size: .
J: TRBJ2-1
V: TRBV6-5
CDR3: CASRPIAGAYNEQFF
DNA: TGTGCCAGCAGACCTATAGCGGGAGCCTACAATGAGCAGTTCTTC

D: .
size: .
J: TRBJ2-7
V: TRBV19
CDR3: CASSMQSGTEQYF
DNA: TGTGCCAGTAGTATGCAGTCTGGAACCGAGCAGTACTTC

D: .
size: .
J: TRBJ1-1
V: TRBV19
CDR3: CASSPAWGQARVDTEAFF
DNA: TGTGCCAGTAGCCCTGCGTGGGGACAAGCCAGGGTGGACACTGAAGCTTTCTTT

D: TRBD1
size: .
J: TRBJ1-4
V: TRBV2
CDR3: CASRGYRGLNEKLFF
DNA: TGTGCCAGCAGGGGATACAGGGGGCTGAATGAAAAACTGTTTTTT

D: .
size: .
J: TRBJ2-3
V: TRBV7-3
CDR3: CASSSSAGTDTQYF
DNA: TGTGCCAGCAGCTCTTCCGCCGGCACAGATACGCAGTATTTT

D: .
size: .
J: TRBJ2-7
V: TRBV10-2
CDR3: CASSESSIYYEQYF
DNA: TGCGCCAGCAGTGAGTCTAGCATTTATTACGAGCAGTACTTC

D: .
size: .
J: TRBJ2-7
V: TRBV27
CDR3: CASSRQLSSYEQYF
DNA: TGTGCCAGCAGTCGACAGCTTAGCTCCTACGAGCAGTACTTC

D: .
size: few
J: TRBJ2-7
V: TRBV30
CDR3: CAWSVPPSEQYF
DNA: TGTGCCTGGAGTGTACCCCCCAGCGAGCAGTACTTC

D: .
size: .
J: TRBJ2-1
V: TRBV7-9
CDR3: CASSRIKGGRGTYNEQFF
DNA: TGTGCCAGCAGCCGCATAAAAGGCGGCAGGGGAACCTACAATGAGCAGTTCTTC

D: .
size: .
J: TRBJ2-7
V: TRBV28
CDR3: CASSLGGGYEQYF
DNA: TGTGCCAGCAGCTTAGGAGGGGGCTACGAGCAGTACTTC

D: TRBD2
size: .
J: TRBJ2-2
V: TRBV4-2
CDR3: CASSHGLAGAIGELFF
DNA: TGTGCCAGCAGCCATGGACTAGCGGGAGCGATCGGGGAGCTGTTTTTT

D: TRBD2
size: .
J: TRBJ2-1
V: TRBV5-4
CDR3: CASSLALAGVGPYNEQFF
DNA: TGTGCCAGCAGCTTGGCTCTAGCGGGAGTCGGGCCCTACAATGAGCAGTTCTTC

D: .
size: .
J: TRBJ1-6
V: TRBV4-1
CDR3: CASSQDAGLRSPLHF
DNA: TGCGCCAGCAGCCAAGATGCGGGGCTGCGTTCACCCCTCCACTTT

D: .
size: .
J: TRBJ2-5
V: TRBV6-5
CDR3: CASSYVGRGEETQYF
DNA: TGTGCCAGCAGTTACGTCGGCAGGGGGGAAGAGACCCAGTACTTC